The rows below give T cell receptor beta chains drawn from one sample of a study of CD8 T cells in Susac syndrome. TCRdb reprocessed the immunoSEQ multiplex PCR reads via MiXCR and lists one record per CDR3 protein. The table lists over 130,000 distinct CDR3 sequences, roughly 94% of them singletons. Sample: CD4+ T cells from PBMCs. These receptors were obtained from a human donor with Susac syndrome. CDR3s include the opening cysteine and the closing phenylalanine or tryptophan. The D gene is left open where the match is weak. Expanded clones are given a class, and other clones once, few, many or no size at all.

clone size: .
V gene: TRBV20-1
J gene: TRBJ2-7
D gene: .
CDR3 protein: CSAVQLATPVYEQYF
CDR3 DNA: TGCAGTGCCGTTCAACTAGCAACCCCTGTCTACGAGCAGTACTTC

clone size: once
V gene: TRBV4-1
J gene: TRBJ2-5
D gene: .
CDR3 protein: CASSQGQIQETQYF
CDR3 DNA: TGCGCCAGCAGCCAAGGCCAGATCCAAGAGACCCAGTACTTC

clone size: .
V gene: TRBV14
J gene: TRBJ2-1
D gene: .
CDR3 protein: CASSQRMGYNEQFF
CDR3 DNA: TGTGCCAGCAGCCAGCGTATGGGCTACAATGAGCAGTTCTTC

clone size: .
V gene: TRBV6-1
J gene: TRBJ1-1
D gene: .
CDR3 protein: CASINRGVNTEAFF
CDR3 DNA: TGTGCCAGCATCAATAGAGGTGTGAACACTGAAGCTTTCTTT

clone size: .
V gene: TRBV5-4
J gene: TRBJ1-3
D gene: .
CDR3 protein: CASSLGLGDTIYF
CDR3 DNA: TGTGCCAGCAGCTTAGGACTGGGGGACACCATATATTTT

clone size: .
V gene: TRBV10-3
J gene: TRBJ1-6
D gene: TRBD1
CDR3 protein: CAITDRGGNSPLHF
CDR3 DNA: TGTGCCATCACCGACAGGGGTGGTAATTCACCCCTCCACTTT

clone size: .
V gene: TRBV24-1
J gene: TRBJ2-1
D gene: .
CDR3 protein: CATSAILGQGRIDEQFF
CDR3 DNA: TGTGCCACCAGTGCTATCCTAGGGCAGGGGAGAATCGATGAGCAGTTCTTC

clone size: once
V gene: TRBV9
J gene: TRBJ2-1
D gene: .
CDR3 protein: CASSVGGPLSEQFF
CDR3 DNA: TGTGCCAGCAGCGTAGGGGGGCCGCTTAGTGAGCAGTTCTTC

clone size: .
V gene: TRBV7-9
J gene: TRBJ2-5
D gene: .
CDR3 protein: CASSLARGLGETQYF
CDR3 DNA: TGTGCCAGCAGCTTAGCGCGGGGACTGGGAGAGACCCAGTACTTC

clone size: .
V gene: TRBV20-1
J gene: TRBJ2-7
D gene: TRBD2
CDR3 protein: CSAGLAKNSAYEQYF
CDR3 DNA: TGCAGTGCTGGACTAGCGAAGAACAGCGCCTACGAGCAGTACTTC

clone size: .
V gene: TRBV11-2
J gene: TRBJ2-7
D gene: .
CDR3 protein: CASSKTDSSYEQYF
CDR3 DNA: TGTGCCAGCAGCAAAACGGACAGCTCCTACGAGCAGTACTTC

clone size: .
V gene: TRBV4-2
J gene: TRBJ2-4
D gene: .
CDR3 protein: CASSQVEGADIQYF
CDR3 DNA: TGTGCCAGCAGCCAAGTGGAGGGAGCGGACATTCAGTACTTC

clone size: .
V gene: TRBV20-1
J gene: TRBJ2-2
D gene: .
CDR3 protein: CSASPTGGNTGELFF
CDR3 DNA: TGCAGTGCTAGCCCGACTGGGGGGAACACCGGGGAGCTGTTTTTT

clone size: once
V gene: TRBV5-4
J gene: TRBJ2-7
D gene: TRBD2
CDR3 protein: CASSSSGGQSSYEQYF
CDR3 DNA: TGTGCCAGCTCTTCCAGCGGGGGCCAGAGCTCCTACGAGCAGTACTTC

clone size: .
V gene: TRBV15
J gene: TRBJ1-4
D gene: .
CDR3 protein: CATSRGRTSGEKLFF
CDR3 DNA: TGTGCCACCAGCCGTGGACGGACGTCCGGTGAAAAACTGTTTTTT

clone size: .
V gene: TRBV5-6
J gene: TRBJ2-1
D gene: .
CDR3 protein: CASSLRDTYYNEQFF
CDR3 DNA: TGTGCCAGCAGCCTCCGGGACACCTACTACAATGAGCAGTTCTTC

clone size: .
V gene: TRBV29-1
J gene: TRBJ2-3
D gene: TRBD1
CDR3 protein: CSVDRGHTDTQYF
CDR3 DNA: TGCAGCGTCGACAGGGGGCACACAGATACGCAGTATTTT

clone size: .
V gene: TRBV27
J gene: TRBJ1-1
D gene: TRBD1
CDR3 protein: CASRPGQGASEAFF
CDR3 DNA: TGTGCCAGCAGACCGGGACAGGGGGCGTCTGAAGCTTTCTTT

clone size: .
V gene: TRBV20-1
J gene: TRBJ2-2
D gene: .
CDR3 protein: CSASNGTTRELFF
CDR3 DNA: TGCAGTGCTAGCAACGGCACCACCAGGGAGCTGTTTTTT

clone size: once
V gene: TRBV5-4
J gene: TRBJ2-5
D gene: TRBD2
CDR3 protein: CASRKRIGTSGVQETQYF
CDR3 DNA: TGTGCCAGCAGGAAGCGAATCGGGACTAGCGGCGTTCAAGAGACCCAGTACTTC

clone size: .
V gene: TRBV29-1
J gene: TRBJ1-2
D gene: TRBD1
CDR3 protein: CSARTGRGYGYTF
CDR3 DNA: TGCAGCGCCCGGACAGGGAGAGGGTATGGCTACACCTTC

clone size: .
V gene: TRBV10-3
J gene: TRBJ1-6
D gene: .
CDR3 protein: CATHPGQGNSPLHF
CDR3 DNA: TGTGCCACCCATCCAGGGCAGGGAAATTCACCCCTCCACTTT

clone size: .
V gene: TRBV30
J gene: TRBJ2-7
D gene: .
CDR3 protein: CAWSRGLSYEQYF
CDR3 DNA: TGTGCCTGGAGTAGGGGGTTGTCCTACGAGCAGTACTTC

clone size: .
V gene: TRBV4-1
J gene: TRBJ1-5
D gene: .
CDR3 protein: CASSQPQRGRGEPQHF
CDR3 DNA: TGCGCCAGCAGCCAACCCCAACGGGGTCGGGGGGAGCCCCAGCATTTT

clone size: few
V gene: TRBV30
J gene: TRBJ1-2
D gene: .
CDR3 protein: CAWSEGAYGYTF
CDR3 DNA: TGTGCCTGGAGTGAGGGTGCCTATGGCTACACCTTC

clone size: .
V gene: TRBV15
J gene: TRBJ2-1
D gene: .
CDR3 protein: CATSRQEKNEQFF
CDR3 DNA: TGTGCCACCAGCAGACAAGAGAAGAATGAGCAGTTCTTC

clone size: .
V gene: TRBV30
J gene: TRBJ2-7
D gene: .
CDR3 protein: CALGRGYEQYF
CDR3 DNA: TGTGCGTTGGGGCGGGGCTACGAGCAGTACTTC

clone size: .
V gene: TRBV29-1
J gene: TRBJ1-2
D gene: .
CDR3 protein: CSVDPGHYGYTF
CDR3 DNA: TGCAGCGTTGATCCGGGTCACTATGGCTACACCTTC

clone size: .
V gene: TRBV7-2
J gene: TRBJ2-4
D gene: .
CDR3 protein: CASSPRQGRNIQYF
CDR3 DNA: TGTGCCAGCAGCCCCCGGCAGGGGCGAAACATTCAGTACTTC

clone size: .
V gene: TRBV7-3
J gene: TRBJ2-2
D gene: .
CDR3 protein: CASSARSGELFF
CDR3 DNA: TGTGCCAGCAGCGCCAGATCGGGGGAGCTGTTTTTT

clone size: .
V gene: TRBV4-1
J gene: TRBJ1-1
D gene: .
CDR3 protein: CASSLQLSGEHEAFF
CDR3 DNA: TGCGCCAGCAGCCTCCAATTGTCGGGGGAGCATGAAGCTTTCTTT

clone size: .
V gene: TRBV6-2/TRBV6-3
J gene: TRBJ1-5
D gene: .
CDR3 protein: CASSYTPTGISRNQPQHF
CDR3 DNA: TGTGCCAGCAGTTACACGCCAACAGGGATTTCCAGGAATCAGCCCCAGCATTTT

clone size: .
V gene: TRBV6-1
J gene: TRBJ2-7
D gene: .
CDR3 protein: CASSSLRDGEQYF
CDR3 DNA: TGTGCCAGCAGTTCCCTCCGGGACGGAGAGCAGTACTTC

clone size: .
V gene: TRBV20-1
J gene: TRBJ2-4
D gene: .
CDR3 protein: CSAREGGSGNIQYF
CDR3 DNA: TGCAGTGCTAGAGAGGGGGGTTCCGGAAACATTCAGTACTTC

clone size: .
V gene: TRBV3-1
J gene: TRBJ1-2
D gene: .
CDR3 protein: CASSQTGRAGGYTF
CDR3 DNA: TGTGCCAGCAGCCAAACGGGCAGGGCGGGTGGCTACACCTTC

clone size: .
V gene: TRBV5-1
J gene: TRBJ1-1
D gene: TRBD1
CDR3 protein: CASSLGQGWTEAFF
CDR3 DNA: TGCGCCAGCAGCTTGGGACAGGGTTGGACTGAAGCTTTCTTT

clone size: .
V gene: TRBV30
J gene: TRBJ1-1
D gene: TRBD1
CDR3 protein: CAWGGQNQAFF
CDR3 DNA: TGTGCCTGGGGGGGACAGAATCAAGCTTTCTTT

clone size: .
V gene: TRBV5-6
J gene: TRBJ1-2
D gene: .
CDR3 protein: CASSGTDYGYTF
CDR3 DNA: TGTGCCAGCAGTGGGACGGACTATGGCTACACCTTC

clone size: .
V gene: TRBV10-3
J gene: TRBJ1-2
D gene: .
CDR3 protein: CAINNDRNYGYTF
CDR3 DNA: TGTGCCATCAATAATGACAGGAACTATGGCTACACCTTC

clone size: .
V gene: TRBV6-4
J gene: TRBJ2-3
D gene: .
CDR3 protein: CASSDSGRSTDTQYF
CDR3 DNA: TGTGCCAGCAGTGACTCGGGGAGAAGCACAGATACGCAGTATTTT

clone size: .
V gene: TRBV29-1
J gene: TRBJ1-1
D gene: TRBD1
CDR3 protein: CSVRTGGSMNTEAFF
CDR3 DNA: TGCAGCGTTCGTACAGGGGGCTCGATGAACACTGAAGCTTTCTTT

clone size: once
V gene: TRBV5-1
J gene: TRBJ2-3
D gene: .
CDR3 protein: CASSLGGGRSTDTQYF
CDR3 DNA: TGCGCCAGCAGCTTGGGCGGGGGCCGCAGCACAGATACGCAGTATTTT

clone size: .
V gene: TRBV23-1
J gene: TRBJ1-5
D gene: .
CDR3 protein: CASSRWRDGQPQHF
CDR3 DNA: TGCGCCAGCAGTCGGTGGAGGGACGGTCAGCCCCAGCATTTT

clone size: .
V gene: TRBV28
J gene: TRBJ2-7
D gene: TRBD1
CDR3 protein: CASTPGQGSYEQYF
CDR3 DNA: TGTGCCAGCACCCCCGGACAGGGCTCCTACGAGCAGTACTTC

clone size: .
V gene: TRBV30
J gene: TRBJ2-1
D gene: TRBD2
CDR3 protein: CAWSPRSGTRSSGEQFF
CDR3 DNA: TGTGCCTGGAGCCCTAGATCGGGGACTAGGAGCTCAGGGGAGCAGTTCTTC

clone size: once
V gene: TRBV3-1
J gene: TRBJ2-4
D gene: .
CDR3 protein: CASSHGLDIQYF
CDR3 DNA: TGTGCCAGCAGCCACGGATTGGACATTCAGTACTTC

clone size: .
V gene: TRBV20-1
J gene: TRBJ1-2
D gene: .
CDR3 protein: CSARVTQLGGYTF
CDR3 DNA: TGCAGTGCTAGAGTCACCCAATTAGGGGGCTACACCTTC

clone size: once
V gene: TRBV20-1
J gene: TRBJ1-5
D gene: TRBD1
CDR3 protein: CSAWGQSNQPQHF
CDR3 DNA: TGCAGTGCTTGGGGACAGAGCAATCAGCCCCAGCATTTT

clone size: .
V gene: TRBV3-1
J gene: TRBJ1-1
D gene: .
CDR3 protein: CASSQYDRNTEAFF
CDR3 DNA: TGTGCCAGCAGCCAATATGACCGAAACACTGAAGCTTTCTTT

clone size: .
V gene: TRBV30
J gene: TRBJ1-5
D gene: .
CDR3 protein: CAWISGLSQPQHF
CDR3 DNA: TGTGCCTGGATTTCGGGGTTAAGTCAGCCCCAGCATTTT

clone size: .
V gene: TRBV20-1
J gene: TRBJ2-3
D gene: .
CDR3 protein: CSASRPSSTDTQYF
CDR3 DNA: TGCAGTGCCTCACGGCCCTCTAGCACAGATACGCAGTATTTT

clone size: .
V gene: TRBV29-1
J gene: TRBJ2-3
D gene: .
CDR3 protein: CSVDLGGQSTDTQYF
CDR3 DNA: TGCAGCGTTGATTTGGGGGGGCAGTCCACAGATACGCAGTATTTT

clone size: .
V gene: TRBV9
J gene: TRBJ2-5
D gene: TRBD2
CDR3 protein: CASSTSGGVSETQYF
CDR3 DNA: TGTGCCAGCAGCACTAGCGGGGGAGTTTCAGAGACCCAGTACTTC

clone size: .
V gene: TRBV30
J gene: TRBJ1-1
D gene: .
CDR3 protein: CAWEGMNTEAFF
CDR3 DNA: TGTGCCTGGGAGGGGATGAACACTGAAGCTTTCTTT

clone size: .
V gene: TRBV12-3/TRBV12-4
J gene: TRBJ2-1
D gene: .
CDR3 protein: CASSLLEVTYNEQFF
CDR3 DNA: TGTGCCAGCAGTTTACTGGAGGTCACCTACAATGAGCAGTTCTTC

clone size: .
V gene: TRBV12-3/TRBV12-4
J gene: TRBJ1-1
D gene: .
CDR3 protein: CASSLWQSNEAFF
CDR3 DNA: TGTGCCAGCAGTTTGTGGCAGTCAAACGAAGCTTTCTTT